This record concerns one TCR beta chain sequence. Produced via immunoSEQ multiplex PCR; TCRdb's table is partial and in-frame only. The table has approximately 78,000 clones, approximately 91% seen once. The data are from a study of blood T cell repertoires in COVID-19. V was trimmed by 4 bases and J by 8 bases, leaving 16 bases between them. CDR1 KGHDR and CDR2 SFDVKD come from the germline V gene. The CDR3 loop spans 15 amino acids. The specimen sequenced was peripheral blood. The rearrangement joins TRBV24-1 to TRBJ1-4; D might be TRBD1 (6 bases). This clonotype was sampled from a man in his fifties with COVID-19, enrolled during active disease. CDR3 DNA sequence: TGTGCCACCAGTGAAAATGGGGGCGCGGAGGAAAAACTGTTTTTT. Translation gives CATSENGGAEEKLFF.